These 2 T cell receptor beta chains came from one sample sequenced in a study of shared clonotypes between healthy human individuals. Sequencing used immunoSEQ multiplex PCR; TCRdb keeps in-frame clones, though not all of them. The table lists 850,000 to 1,200,000 clones, about 76% of them singletons. Source material: memory CD4+ T cells sorted from blood. Subset denoted: CD45RA-negative fraction. The receptors were sampled from a man aged 18 to 29 in good health.

This chain joins TRBV6-5 and TRBJ2-7; 7 bases map to TRBD1. The V segment lost 6 bases and the J segment 3 bases; nucleotides outside the gene matches: 8. The germline V gene encodes CDR1 MNHEY and CDR2 SVGAGI. The CDR3 consists of 14 residues. CDR3 sequence reads: CASSPMDRHYEQYF. CDR3 bases: TGTGCCAGCAGCCCTATGGACAGGCACTACGAGCAGTACTTC.

The CDR3 DNA is TGTGCCAGCAGGCAACCGGGACAACGCGTTACATTCTACAATGAGCAGTTCTTC. The encoded protein is CASRQPGQRVTFYNEQFF. The chain joins TRBV28 to TRBJ2-1, with TRBD1 as a possible D gene (6 bases). Trimming removed 6 bases from V and 3 bases from J, with 24 bases in between. Germline CDR1 reads MDHEN; CDR2 reads SYDVKM. The CDR3 totals 18 residues.